These 9 T cell receptor beta chains came from one sample sequenced in a study of shared clonotypes between healthy human individuals. Assay used: immunoSEQ multiplex PCR; TCRdb lists only in-frame clones, some missing. The table lists around 2.3 million clones, more than 90% of them singletons. The specimen was naive CD4+ T cells sorted from blood. The subset is: CD45RA+ positively selected. These receptors were taken from a man younger than 30 in good health.

This clone showed up just once. The J gene is TRBJ2-5, the V gene TRBV28; the D is unclear. V was pared by 6 bases and J by 2 bases, with 7 bases between. The CDR3 covers 12 residues. Germline V gene lookup returns CDR1 MDHEN and CDR2 SYDVKM. CDR3 sequence reads: CASRGYQETQYF. The CDR3 coding sequence is TGTGCCAGCAGGGGATATCAAGAGACCCAGTACTTC. Using reference TRBV28 and TRBJ2-5 for the parts outside the CDR3, the full variable domain is DVKVTQSSRYLVKRTGEKVFLECVQDMDHENMFWYRQDPGLGLRLIYFSYDVKMKEKGDIPEGYSVSREKKERFSLILESASTNQTSMYLCASRGYQETQYFGPGTRLLVL.

This chain joins TRBV9 and TRBJ1-4; D is unclear. Germline V gene lookup returns CDR1 SGDLS and CDR2 YYNGEE. The CDR3 runs 12 residues. V was trimmed by 3 bases and J by 8 bases, leaving 8 bases between them. CDR3 sequence: CASSARGEKLFF. The CDR3 DNA is TGTGCCAGCAGCGCCCGGGGAGAAAAACTGTTTTTT.

This chain connects TRBV6-1 to TRBJ2-4, with 8 bases identical to TRBD1. This CDR3 has 14 residues. Germline loops: CDR1 MNHNS, CDR2 SASEGT. V dropped 4 bases and J dropped 7; count of bases not matched to a gene: 6. The CDR3 reads CASSGQGFLNIQYF. The DNA for the CDR3 is TGTGCCAGCAGTGGACAGGGGTTTTTGAACATTCAGTACTTC.

The J gene is TRBJ2-1, the V gene TRBV7-9; a weak D match, TRBD2 (7 bases). The germline gives CDR1 SEHNR, CDR2 FQNEAQ (reference sequence). V dropped 4 bases and J dropped 2 bases, with 18 bases sitting between them. This CDR3 is 17 amino acids long. CDR3 nucleotides: TGTGCCAGCAGCTATGCCGGAAGAGGGGGGGCCTACAATGAGCAGTTCTTC. Translation: CASSYAGRGGAYNEQFF.

The V gene is TRBV19, the J gene TRBJ2-1, with D unclear. Germline values: CDR1 LNHDA, CDR2 SQIVND (reference sequence). V lost 2 bases, J lost 2 bases, and 13 bases lay in between. This CDR3 has 16 residues. In nucleotides, the CDR3 is TGTGCCAGTAGTATAATGCGCGACACAGCCTACAATGAGCAGTTCTTC. This encodes CASSIMRDTAYNEQFF. Filled out from reference TRBV19 and TRBJ2-1, the complete variable domain reads DGGITQSPKYLFRKEGQNVTLSCEQNLNHDAMYWYRQDPGQGLRLIYYSQIVNDFQKGDIAEGYSVSREKKESFPLTVTSAQKNPTAFYLCASSIMRDTAYNEQFFGPGTRLTVL.

The CDR3 spells CASSQDYLQGRNGYTF. As DNA, the CDR3 is TGCGCCAGCAGCCAAGATTACCTACAGGGGAGGAATGGCTACACCTTC. The chain joins TRBV4-3 to TRBJ1-2; 7 nucleotides line up with TRBD1. V shed 0 bases and J 6 bases; nucleotides not matched to a gene: 10. The length of the CDR3 is 16 residues. The germline CDR1 and CDR2 sequences are LGHNA and YSLEER.

The chain has TRBV5-4 and TRBJ1-1; TRBD1 might be the D (5 bases). Trimming shortened V by 4 bases and J by 0 bases, and 16 bases separated the two germline ends. CDR1 is SGHNT and CDR2 is YYREEE in the germline V gene (reference sequence). The CDR3 consists of 16 residues. This CDR3 is CASSQMGPTLNTEAFF. In DNA form, the CDR3 reads TGTGCCAGCAGCCAAATGGGACCCACCTTGAACACTGAAGCTTTCTTT.

CDR3 bases: TGTGCCTGGAATCGACTAGCGGGATTGGGGGAGCAGTACTTC. It codes for CAWNRLAGLGEQYF. The chain employs TRBV30 and TRBJ2-7; the match to TRBD2 covers 11 bases. Germline CDR1 GTSNPN, CDR2 SVGIG (reference sequence). The CDR3 covers 14 residues. V shed 4 bases and J 7 bases; nucleotides not matched to a gene: 9.

V is TRBV11-2 and J is TRBJ2-5; a weak D match, TRBD1 (5 bases). The V and J ends lost 0 bases and 8 bases respectively, with 10 bases between them. The CDR3 runs 13 residues. Germline V CDR1 and CDR2: SGHAT, FQNNGV. The chain's CDR3 is CASSLDSQGTQYF. The DNA for the CDR3 is TGTGCCAGCAGCTTAGATAGTCAGGGCACCCAGTACTTC.